Each of the 2 T cell receptor beta chains below was sequenced from the same sample in a study of T cell clones after liver transplantation. Sequenced by immunoSEQ multiplex PCR; TCRdb stores in-frame clones only, minus some. Of some 70,000 clones in the sample, 80% were seen once. This specimen consisted of CD4+ T cells from blood, obtained before liver transplant. Receptors were obtained from a human donor who received a liver transplant.

V and J are TRBV7-2 and TRBJ2-1, with 8 bases that match TRBD2. V shed 3 bases and J 10 bases; nucleotides not matched to a gene: 8. The CDR3 is 14 residues long. CDR1 SGHTA and CDR2 FQGNSA come from the germline V gene. The CDR3 loop is CASSFAREVVEQFF. The CDR3 DNA reads as TGTGCCAGCAGCTTCGCGCGGGAGGTCGTAGAGCAGTTCTTC.

The chain combines TRBV19 with TRBJ1-1; 7 positions agree with TRBD1. V lost 6 bases and J lost 4; bases outside the gene matches: 5. CDR1 and CDR2 (germline): LNHDA, SQIVND (reference sequence). The CDR3 length is 13 residues. CDR3 nucleotide sequence: TGTGCCAGTAGGGACAGGTCCCTCACTGAAGCTTTCTTT. This sequence encodes CASRDRSLTEAFF.